This TCR beta chain was sequenced in a study of post-analysis software for immune sequencing data. Unique molecular identifiers had been added to the TCR beta cDNA libraries. TCRdb redid the calling of the PCR reads with MiXCR, one entry per CDR3 protein. The table has 750,000 to 900,000 distinct CDR3 sequences, 46% seen once; the top ten hold 4% to 5%. Study-wide results and limits: In patients, TRBV5-6, TRBV5-1 and TRBV20-1 belonged to 4 or 5 TRBV segments found more frequently than in controls.

In regard to this clonotype: The antigen is unknown.

Germline CDR1 and CDR2: DFQATT and SNEGSKA (reference sequence). The CDR3 is 14 amino acids. V was clipped by 3 bases and J by 1 base, with 11 bases between them. This TCR came from a girl between 5 and 17 years old with multiple sclerosis. The rearrangement joins TRBV20-1 to TRBJ2-3; D is possibly TRBD2 (6 bases). Sequencing used blood. CDR3 in amino acids: CSASGERGTDTQYF. CDR3 sequence (DNA): TGCAGTGCTAGTGGAGAGCGGGGCACAGATACGCAGTATTTT.